The clone carrying this TCR beta chain occurred once. Its matching antigen is unknown. Germline CDR1 SGHKS, CDR2 YYEKEE (reference sequence). The CDR3 extends over 15 amino acids. V shed 4 bases and J 6 bases; nucleotides not matched to a gene: 11. The TCR beta CDR3 regions underwent amplification using RNA transcripts as the source. The TCR CDR3 was amplified in a first-round RT-PCR using the HTBI primer set. Via MiXCR, TCRdb re-called the multiplex PCR reads, giving one row per CDR3 protein. The sample lists about 710,000 distinct CDR3 sequences; around 15% were seen once. Over 9 ml of fresh peripheral blood supplied the PBMCs. The sample is drawn from a study of T cells in Graves' hyperthyroidism and ophthalmopathy. Study-level background: Peripheral blood sampling occurred at initial diagnosis, before any treatment.

Study findings and constraints: Researchers report that a 13 V-J model separated ophthalmopathy from stable hyperthyroidism. Ophthalmopathy onset followed model prediction by a median roughly 6.5 months.

The receptor was derived from a young man with Graves' hyperthyroidism. J is TRBJ2-3 and V is TRBV5-5; TRBD1 matches at 7 bases. The sample consisted of blood. CDR3 bases: TGTGCCAGCAGCCCCATATACACAGGGGCCGATACGCAGTATTTT. Its translation is CASSPIYTGADTQYF.